Described below is a single T cell receptor beta chain sequence and its context. Its antigen remains unknown. This record belongs to a study of lymphopenia after photon versus proton radiotherapy. Study outcomes and limitations: Survival link was tested only in deceased patients; proton benefit remains a possibility. Under photons, naive T cells and diversity fell while effector/memory populations rose. After the lymphocyte nadir, photon-treated repertoires showed oligoclonal expansion, especially of CD8+ Temra cells. In patients who died, overall survival fell as post-nadir TCR diversity dropped more.

Data came from immunoSEQ multiplex PCR; TCRdb stores just in-frame clones and leaves some out. The data hold about 7,000 clones, with 85% to 90% observed a single time. This receptor was taken from a man aged 55-75 years with cholangiocarcinoma. Source: peripheral blood, taken from a patient treated with photon-based radiotherapy.

The CDR3 coding sequence is TGTGCCAGCAGCGTCGGACGACCCACAGATACGCAGTATTTT. Amino acids: CASSVGRPTDTQYF. This sequence joins TRBV9 and TRBJ2-3; D unclear. Deletions cut 2 bases from V and 2 bases from J, with 9 bases between. This CDR3 is 14 amino acids long. Germline CDR1 reads SGDLS; CDR2 reads YYNGEE.